What follows is one T cell receptor beta chain and its context. These data belong to a study of blood T cell repertoires in COVID-19. In the authors' workflow: Reference gene primer amplification yielded estimated nucleated cell counts. Here immunoSEQ multiplex PCR was the method, and the copy in TCRdb shows in-frame clones only, minus some. V, J and clone size are taken as reported in that table, and D and trimming were inferred from the DNA itself. The data hold 140,000 or so clones, with approximately 84% observed a single time. This clonotype was sampled from a woman aged 60 to 75 with acute or convalescent COVID-19. Sequencing input: peripheral blood.

The CDR3 DNA reads TGTGCTACCCTAGGTGACACCGGGGAGCTGTTTTTT. Translated, it gives CATLGDTGELFF. The V and J genes are TRBV24-1 and TRBJ2-2, with D unresolved. The CDR3 length is 12 residues. In germline, CDR1 is KGHDR, CDR2 SFDVKD.